This TCR beta chain was documented in a study of CD8 T cells in Susac syndrome. The CDR3 is 17 residues long. Trimming took 2 bases from V and 4 from J, leaving 17 bases between them. Germline lookup yields CDR1 KGHSH and CDR2 LQKENI. It was with random hexamers that roughly 0.5 to 1 ug RNA was reverse transcribed. From the immunoSEQ multiplex PCR reads, TCRdb called clonotypes with MiXCR, one entry per CDR3 protein. The sample holds about 160,000 distinct CDR3 sequences, approximately 94% seen once. The sample taken for sequencing was CD4+ T cells from PBMCs. This sequence originates from a human donor with multiple sclerosis. V is TRBV18 and J is TRBJ2-2, with D unresolved. CDR3 bases: TGTGCCAGCTCACCAGTCTTGGCGGATAGTGGCACCGGGGAGCTGTTTTTT. It specifies CASSPVLADSGTGELFF.